The 18 T cell receptor beta chains below all came from one sample that was sequenced in a study of tumor-infiltrating lymphocytes in localized non-small cell lung cancer. The data were produced by immunoSEQ multiplex PCR, yet TCRdb's version contains in-frame clones alone and is incomplete. The sample contains about 13,000 clones, approximately 79% of which appear only once. Material for sequencing was lung tumor tissue. All receptors come from a human donor with non-small cell lung cancer.

V usage is TRBV6-5 and J usage is TRBJ1-6; D is ambiguous. Germline CDR1 reads MNHEY; CDR2 reads SVGAGI. Trimming removed 6 bases from V and 9 bases from J, with 15 bases in between. There are 14 residues in the CDR3. The CDR3 DNA sequence: TGTGCCAGCAGCTTCGGGAATGAGGGTTCACCCCTCCACTTT. This translates into CASSFGNEGSPLHF.

This clone has a handful of counts. V gene TRBV4-3 combines with J gene TRBJ1-4; the match to TRBD1 covers 7 bases. The CDR3 runs to 18 residues. V was clipped by 0 bases and J by 0 bases; unmatched bases: 7. Germline-derived CDR1 and CDR2 are LGHNA and YSLEER. As DNA, the CDR3 is TGCGCCAGCAGCCAAGAATGGACAGGAGGCACAACTAATGAAAAACTGTTTTTT. This gives the protein CASSQEWTGGTTNEKLFF.

The chain is built from TRBV28 and TRBJ1-5; D may be TRBD1 (6 bases). V lost 5 bases and J lost 13, with 18 bases in between. CDR1 and CDR2 from the germline V gene are MDHEN and SYDVKM. This CDR3 comprises 13 residues. CDR3: CASSPGGLTSQHF. DNA of the CDR3: TGTGCCAGCAGTCCGGGGGGGCTGACTTCACAGCATTTT.

The chain is built from TRBV5-5 and TRBJ1-5, with D possibly matching TRBD1 (5 bases). Trimming took 0 bases from V and 9 from J, leaving 13 bases between them. This CDR3 region has 14 residues. CDR1 is SGHKS and CDR2 is YYEKEE in the germline V gene (reference sequence). The CDR3, as DNA: TGTGCCAGCAGCTTGGCCGAAGGGAGGGGGCCCCAGCATTTT. This translates into CASSLAEGRGPQHF. The complete variable domain, with remaining parts taken from reference TRBV5-5 and TRBJ1-5, reads DAGVTQSPTHLIKTRGQQVTLRCSPISGHKSVSWYQQVLGQGPQFIFQYYEKEERGRGNFPDRFSARQFPNYSSELNVNALLLGDSALYLCASSLAEGRGPQHFGDGTRLSIL.

The genes are TRBV28 and TRBJ2-2; 11 bases align to TRBD2. This CDR3 region has 13 residues. The germline V gene has CDR1 MDHEN and CDR2 SYDVKM. V was pared by 11 bases and J by 1 base, with 0 bases of the junction left unmatched. The CDR3 DNA sequence: TGTGCCGGACTAGCGGGGAACACCGGGGAGCTGTTTTTT. It is translated as CAGLAGNTGELFF.

This chain connects TRBV12-5 to TRBJ1-6; 7 bases agree with TRBD1. The CDR3 has 16 amino acids. In germline, CDR1 is LGHNT, CDR2 FRNRAP. The V gene end was trimmed by 4 bases and the J gene end by 7 bases; junction bases not matched to a gene: 10. The CDR3 is CASGSPTGTANSPLHF. The CDR3 DNA follows: TGTGCTAGTGGTTCCCCGACAGGGACAGCCAATTCACCCCTCCACTTT. Looking up the rest from reference TRBV12-5 and TRBJ1-6 gives the full variable domain: DARVTQTPRHKVTEMGQEVTMRCQPILGHNTVFWYRQTMMQGLELLAYFRNRAPLDDSGMPKDRFSAEMPDATLATLKIQPSEPRDSAVYFCASGSPTGTANSPLHFGNGTRLTVT.

The chain carries TRBV5-1 and TRBJ2-1; D not resolved. This CDR3 contains 15 residues. Germline V gives CDR1 SGHRS, CDR2 YFSETQ. Trimming removed 0 bases at V and 9 bases at J, with 16 bases between. Here the CDR3 DNA reads TGCGCCAGCAGCTTGGAACCTGATTGGGATGGTGAGCAGTTCTTC. This sequence encodes CASSLEPDWDGEQFF.

This clone was counted a few times. This chain connects TRBV9 to TRBJ2-2; no reliable D call. Trimming stripped 3 bases from V and 0 bases from J, with 12 bases between. Germline V gives CDR1 SGDLS, CDR2 YYNGEE. The CDR3 spans 16 residues. The CDR3 DNA reads as TGTGCCAGCAGCGCCGGTTCACGGGCGAACACCGGGGAGCTGTTTTTT. Protein sequence: CASSAGSRANTGELFF.

This chain uses TRBV4-3 with TRBJ1-1; D is unclear. Germline assignment: CDR1 LGHNA and CDR2 YSLEER. The CDR3 spans 13 residues. Trimming took 1 base from V and 7 from J, leaving 10 bases between them. CDR3 region: CASSQGTGFEAFF. For the CDR3, the DNA is TGCGCCAGCAGCCAAGGAACGGGGTTTGAAGCTTTCTTT.

The chain combines TRBV5-1 with TRBJ2-7, with D possibly TRBD1 on 6 matching bases. The V and J ends lost 0 bases and 4 bases respectively, with 14 bases between them. This CDR3 is built from 15 residues. Germline V gene lookup returns CDR1 SGHRS and CDR2 YFSETQ. The CDR3 sequence: CASSLGGTRGYEQYF. The CDR3 DNA follows: TGCGCCAGCAGCTTGGGAGGGACAAGGGGGTACGAGCAGTACTTC.

With respect to this clone: The same CDR3 is also encoded by other DNA sequences in this sample. CDR3 sequence: CASSPPALSAGELFF. CDR3 nucleotide sequence: TGTGCCAGCTCCCCACCGGCCCTGTCGGCCGGGGAGCTGTTTTTT. This chain connects TRBV6-5 to TRBJ2-2; D ambiguous. V was cut by 8 bases and J by 6 bases, with 19 bases left in between. The CDR3 runs to 15 residues. The germline V gene has CDR1 MNHEY and CDR2 SVGAGI.

The CDR3 DNA reads as TGTGCCAGTAGTATAGATAACAGTCGGACGTCGGGTGAAGCTTTCTTT. Translating it yields CASSIDNSRTSGEAFF. The rearrangement uses TRBV19 and TRBJ1-1; D not resolved. Germline V gene lookup returns CDR1 LNHDA and CDR2 SQIVND (reference sequence). Trimming left V 0 bases short and J 7 bases short, with 18 bases between. CDR3 size: 16 residues. Filled out from reference TRBV19 and TRBJ1-1, the complete variable domain reads DGGITQSPKYLFRKEGQNVTLSCEQNLNHDAMYWYRQDPGQGLRLIYYSQIVNDFQKGDIAEGYSVSREKKESFPLTVTSAQKNPTAFYLCASSIDNSRTSGEAFFGQGTRLTVV.

This rearrangement joins TRBV5-1 to TRBJ1-1, with 7 bases that match TRBD1. Germline V gene sequence: CDR1 SGHRS, CDR2 YFSETQ. This CDR3 spans 16 amino acids. The V and J ends lost 3 bases and 3 bases, in that order; junction bases with no gene match: 11. CDR3 in amino acids: CASSSWTGIGDTEAFF. The CDR3 DNA follows: TGCGCCAGCAGCTCATGGACAGGAATCGGGGACACTGAAGCTTTCTTT.

V gene TRBV15 combines with J gene TRBJ1-2, with 8 bases fitting TRBD1. Germline V gives CDR1 LNHNV, CDR2 YYDKDF (reference sequence). V gave up 4 bases and J gave up 6 bases; unmatched junction bases: 4. This CDR3 is built from 13 residues. The CDR3 DNA sequence: TGTGCCACCAGCACTGGACAGGGCAATGGCTACACCTTC. It translates to CATSTGQGNGYTF. The whole variable domain, remainder taken from reference TRBV15 and TRBJ1-2, is DAMVIQNPRYQVTQFGKPVTLSCSQTLNHNVMYWYQQKSSQAPKLLFHYYDKDFNNEADTPDNFQSRRPNTSFCFLDIRSPGLGDTAMYLCATSTGQGNGYTFGSGTRLTVV.

There are a few counts of this clone. The chain carries TRBV7-2 and TRBJ2-2; the D gene is possibly TRBD1 (5 bases). Per the germline V gene, CDR1 is SGHTA and CDR2 is FQGNSA. This CDR3 has 16 amino acids. V was trimmed by 6 bases and J by 2 bases, leaving 16 bases between them. In DNA form, the CDR3 reads TGTGCCAGCAGACTACGACAGCCACAAAACACCGGGGAGCTGTTTTTT. Its protein is CASRLRQPQNTGELFF.

This clone was seen a few times. V usage is TRBV5-1 and J usage is TRBJ1-1, with D unclear. V lost 0 bases to trimming and J lost 0 bases, with 9 bases between them. The CDR3 extends over 15 amino acids. Germline CDR1 and CDR2: SGHRS and YFSETQ. The chain's CDR3 is CASSLVGLMNTEAFF. CDR3 in DNA: TGCGCCAGCAGCTTGGTAGGACTGATGAACACTGAAGCTTTCTTT.

The V call is TRBV19, the J call TRBJ1-2, with 8 bases matching TRBD1. The ends lost 5 bases at V and 4 bases at J; junction bases unmatched: 12. Germline-derived CDR1 and CDR2 are LNHDA and SQIVND (reference sequence). The CDR3 length is 16 residues. The CDR3 spells CASSLRRGQGGYGYTF. In DNA form, the CDR3 reads TGTGCCAGTAGTCTACGGCGCGGACAGGGCGGCTATGGCTACACCTTC.

The chain uses TRBV11-2 and TRBJ1-6; weak D call: TRBD1 (5 bases). Trimming took 2 bases from V and 3 from J, leaving 11 bases between them. The CDR3 spans 16 residues. Per the germline V gene, CDR1 is SGHAT and CDR2 is FQNNGV. CDR3 nucleotide sequence: TGTGCCAGCAGCTTAATCCTTCAGGGCTATAATTCACCCCTCCACTTT. This translates into CASSLILQGYNSPLHF.